The 17 T cell receptor beta chains below come from one sample, sequenced in a study of blood T cells in healthy people across ages. A J-beta primer mix and a sample-barcoded 5' primer were used in a second PCR of about 7 to 12 cycles. TCRdb recomputed calls from the 5' RACE reads with MiXCR, one row per CDR3 protein. The profile covers about 570,000 distinct CDR3 sequences, with 25% to 30% appearing a single time and approximately 18% taken by the ten largest. The sequenced material came from blood. The receptor set was obtained from a woman between 65 and 79 years old in good health.

There are a few counts of this clonotype. The junction departs from the called germline gene at one end, perhaps through a read error. The chain links TRBV7-8 to TRBJ1-1, with D tentatively TRBD1 (5 bases). The CDR3 is 11 residues long. Germline-derived CDR1 and CDR2 are SGHVS and FQNEAQ. The CDR3 bases are TGTGCCAGCAGATTAGGGGCTGAAGCTTTCTTT. As protein: CASRLGAEAFF. Supplemented by reference TRBV7-8 and TRBJ1-1, the full variable domain reads GAGVSQSPRYKVAKRGQDVALRCDPISGHVSLFWYQQALGQGPEFLTYFQNEAQLDKSGLPSDRFFAERPEGSVSTLKIQRTQQEDSAVYLCASRLGAEAFFGQGTRLTVV.

The rearrangement uses TRBV6-5 and TRBJ1-2; perhaps TRBD1 as D (5 bases). The CDR3 has 14 amino acids. V was clipped by 7 bases and J by 4 bases, with 16 bases between them. Per germline, CDR1 MNHEY and CDR2 SVGAGI. The CDR3 loop is CASTRDLSSYGYTF. CDR3 sequence (DNA): TGTGCCAGCACCCGGGACCTTTCTTCCTATGGCTACACCTTC.

The rearrangement uses TRBV7-8 and TRBJ2-7; D might be TRBD1 (5 bases). With 2 bases removed from V and 3 bases from J, the gap between germline ends came to 11 bases. The CDR3 sequence is 14 residues long. Germline loops: CDR1 SGHVS, CDR2 FQNEAQ. CDR3 nucleotide sequence: TGTGCCAGCAGCTTACTACAGGCAAGCTACGAGCAGTACTTC. This sequence encodes CASSLLQASYEQYF.

The CDR3 nucleotides read TGCGCCAGCAGCCAAGAGGTCGGACAGGGTAATAATTCACCCCTCCACTTT. Translated, it gives CASSQEVGQGNNSPLHF. The chain couples TRBV4-3 to TRBJ1-6; 8 bases line up with TRBD1. The CDR3 length is 17 residues. Germline loops: CDR1 LGHNA, CDR2 YSLEER. J lost 5 bases, V lost 0 bases, and 6 bases had no gene match.

Comments on this clonotype: Germline and junction disagree at one end, which may indicate a read error. This chain connects TRBV4-3 to TRBJ1-1; D unclear. This CDR3 has 14 residues. Per the germline V gene, CDR1 is LGHNA and CDR2 is YSLEER. This CDR3 reads CAGSQGRRVTEAFF. The DNA of the CDR3 is TGCGCCGGCAGCCAAGGTAGAAGGGTCACTGAAGCTTTCTTT.

This clonotype was found a few times. The genes are TRBV6-2 or TRBV6-3 and TRBJ2-5, with TRBD1 matching over 7 bases. The DNA end is a closer match to TRBJ2-7, so the J assignment may be wrong. Looked up from germline, CDR1 is MNHEY and CDR2 is SVGEGT. CDR3 length: 12 amino acids. CDR3 protein: CASSKGQREQYF. Here the CDR3 DNA reads TGTGCCAGCAGTAAGGGACAGCGCGAGCAGTACTTC.

This clonotype was found a few times. The genes are TRBV14 and TRBJ1-2, with no clear D. Germline V gene sequence: CDR1 SGHDN, CDR2 FVKESK. The CDR3 consists of 12 residues. The germline V and J ends were trimmed by 6 bases and 8 bases, with 13 bases remaining between them. DNA of the CDR3: TGTGCCAGCAGTCTCTCGAGTTGGGGCTACACCTTC. It codes for CASSLSSWGYTF.

This clonotype was detected a few times. The chain couples TRBV5-1 to TRBJ1-3, with TRBD1 identical over 9 bases. CDR1 is SGHRS and CDR2 is YFSETQ in the germline V gene. Losses at the gene ends were 0 bases for V and 3 bases for J; bases not matched to a gene: 4. This CDR3 has 16 amino acids. CDR3 nucleotide sequence: TGCGCCAGCAGCTTGGATGGGACAGGGATTGGAAACACCATATATTTT. This gives the protein CASSLDGTGIGNTIYF.

This clonotype has at least ten counts. The rearrangement joins TRBV12-3 or TRBV12-4 to TRBJ1-4, with unresolved D. The CDR3 runs to 13 residues. CDR3 DNA: TGTGCTAGTTCTTTAGGCGGAAATGAAAAACTGTTTTTT. Residues: CASSLGGNEKLFF.

This clonotype was seen a few times. V gene TRBV5-1 combines with J gene TRBJ1-6, with 7 bases matching TRBD1. The CDR3 is 15 residues long. The V segment lost 4 bases and the J segment 8 bases; nucleotides outside the gene matches: 9. Germline CDR1 SGHRS, CDR2 YFSETQ. CDR3 sequence (DNA): TGCGCCAGCAGCAATGGGCTCCAGGGGGATTCACCCCTCCACTTT. This codes for CASSNGLQGDSPLHF.

The rearrangement uses TRBV29-1 and TRBJ1-1, with D possibly TRBD1 on 6 matching bases. Germline V CDR1 and CDR2: SQVTM, ANQGSEA. The V gene lost 0 bases and the J gene lost 10 bases, with 9 bases spanning the gap. The CDR3 covers 11 residues. The CDR3 here is CSVEEGRGAFF. The CDR3 bases are TGCAGCGTTGAAGAAGGCAGGGGAGCTTTCTTT.

The chain uses TRBV5-1 and TRBJ2-2; 7 bases are a match to TRBD1. The germline V gene encodes CDR1 SGHRS and CDR2 YFSETQ. The V gene end was trimmed by 4 bases and the J gene end by 6 bases; junction bases not matched to a gene: 9. This CDR3 region has 15 residues. CDR3: CASSTGTVFPGELFF. The CDR3 DNA reads TGCGCCAGCAGCACAGGGACAGTCTTCCCCGGGGAGCTGTTTTTT.

In this sample, this clonotype turned up a few times. V usage is TRBV27 and J usage is TRBJ1-2; weak D call: TRBD1 (6 bases). Germline V CDR1 and CDR2: MNHEY, SMNVEV (reference sequence). Trimming removed 3 bases from V and 4 bases from J, with 15 bases in between. CDR3 length equals 15 residues. The CDR3 DNA reads as TGTGCCAGCAGTTTGGGTCTGGGGGCCCTCTATGGCTACACCTTC. It yields the protein CASSLGLGALYGYTF.

The rearrangement links TRBV4-3 to TRBJ2-7, with D tentatively TRBD1 (6 bases). Germline values: CDR1 LGHNA, CDR2 YSLEER. With 1 base removed from V and 3 bases from J, the gap between germline ends came to 10 bases. This CDR3 is built from 14 residues. The DNA for the CDR3 is TGCGCCAGCAGCCAAGTGGAAGGGGGCTACGAGCAGTACTTC. Amino acids: CASSQVEGGYEQYF.

V is TRBV7-9 and J is TRBJ2-7; tentatively, D is TRBD1 (6 bases). V was clipped by 5 bases and J by 3 bases, with 11 bases between them. The CDR3 contains 13 residues. The germline gives CDR1 SEHNR, CDR2 FQNEAQ (reference sequence). CDR3 in DNA: TGTGCCAGCAGCAGAACGGACAGCTACGAGCAGTACTTC. It is translated as CASSRTDSYEQYF.

The chain joins TRBV5-4 to TRBJ2-5; the D gene is possibly TRBD2 (6 bases). The germline V and J ends were trimmed by 7 bases and 6 bases, with 19 bases remaining between them. Germline V gene sequence: CDR1 SGHNT, CDR2 YYREEE (reference sequence). The CDR3 has 14 amino acids. The CDR3 here is CASSSGGAVQTQYF. The CDR3 DNA sequence: TGTGCCAGCTCTTCCGGCGGGGCCGTCCAGACCCAGTACTTC. The whole variable domain, remainder taken from reference TRBV5-4 and TRBJ2-5, is ETGVTQSPTHLIKTRGQQVTLRCSSQSGHNTVSWYQQALGQGPQFIFQYYREEENGRGNFPPRFSGLQFPNYSSELNVNALELDDSALYLCASSSGGAVQTQYFGPGTRLLVL.

Only a few counts were recorded for this clonotype. The V gene is TRBV10-3, the J gene TRBJ2-5; D not resolved. The ends were cut back, 3 bases at V and 5 bases at J, with 10 bases in the middle. The CDR3 is made up of 13 amino acids. CDR1 is ENHRY, CDR2 SYGVKD, per germline. Here the CDR3 reads CAISDRGPETQYF. In DNA, the CDR3 is TGTGCCATCAGTGATCGTGGGCCCGAGACCCAGTACTTC.